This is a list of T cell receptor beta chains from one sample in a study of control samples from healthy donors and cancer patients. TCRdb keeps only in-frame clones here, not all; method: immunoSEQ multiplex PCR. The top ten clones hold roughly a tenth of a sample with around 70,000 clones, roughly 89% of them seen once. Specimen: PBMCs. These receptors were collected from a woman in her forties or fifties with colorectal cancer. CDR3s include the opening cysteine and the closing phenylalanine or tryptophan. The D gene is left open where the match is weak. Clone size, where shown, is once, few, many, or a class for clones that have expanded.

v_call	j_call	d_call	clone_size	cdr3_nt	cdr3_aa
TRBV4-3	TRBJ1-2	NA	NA	TGCGCCAGCAGCCAAGGGATCGGGACGGGTGGAGGCTACACCTTC	CASSQGIGTGGGYTF
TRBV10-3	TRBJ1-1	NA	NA	TGTGCCATCAGTGAGTCAGGGGGGACTGAAGCTTTCTTT	CAISESGGTEAFF
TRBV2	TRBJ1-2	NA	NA	TGTGCCAGCGAGACGAACAGGGCAGACTATGGCTACACCTTC	CASETNRADYGYTF
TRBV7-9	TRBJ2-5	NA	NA	TGTGCCAGCAGCCTAGACAGAACCCAAGAGACCCAGTACTTC	CASSLDRTQETQYF
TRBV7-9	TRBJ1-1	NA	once	TGTGCCAGCAGCACCCCTAACAGGGAAGCTTTCTTT	CASSTPNREAFF
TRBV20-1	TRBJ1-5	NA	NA	TGCAGTGCTAGTACAGGCTATTCCTTTAGGAATCAGCCCCAGCATTTT	CSASTGYSFRNQPQHF
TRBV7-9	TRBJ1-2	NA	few	TGTGCCAGCACCACCATATCCATCTTC	CASTTISIF
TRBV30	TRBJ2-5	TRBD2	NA	TGTGCCTGGAGAGGTGGAGCGGGGGGATTTGAGACCCAGTACTTC	CAWRGGAGGFETQYF
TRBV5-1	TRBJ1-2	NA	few	TGCGCCAGCAGCGAGGGGCAGCTCAACTATGGCTACACCTTC	CASSEGQLNYGYTF
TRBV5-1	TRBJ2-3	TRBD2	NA	TGCGCCAGCAGCTTGGCCGCGGGGGGGCTCGCAGATACGCAGTATTTT	CASSLAAGGLADTQYF
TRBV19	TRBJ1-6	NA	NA	TGTGCCAGTAGTACCTATAATTCACCCCTCCACTTT	CASSTYNSPLHF
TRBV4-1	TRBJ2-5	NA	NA	TGCGCCAGCAGCCAAGATAGTAGCAGGGTGCAGACCCAGTACTTC	CASSQDSSRVQTQYF
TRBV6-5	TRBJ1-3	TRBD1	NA	TGTGCCAGCAGACCCCAGGGGGCAAATGGAAACACCATATATTTT	CASRPQGANGNTIYF
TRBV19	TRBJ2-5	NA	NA	TGTGCCAGTAGTATCACCTCGGACTCCCCGGAGACCCAGTACTTC	CASSITSDSPETQYF
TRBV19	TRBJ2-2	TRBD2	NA	TGTGCCAGTAGTGGGCTAGCGGGGAACACCGGGGAGCTGTTTTTT	CASSGLAGNTGELFF
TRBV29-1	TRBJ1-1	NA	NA	TGCAGCTCCCGGTACCGTTCGGGCACTGAAGCTTTCTTT	CSSRYRSGTEAFF
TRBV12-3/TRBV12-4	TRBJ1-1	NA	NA	TGTGCCAGCAGTCAGGGCCGGGGCACTGAAGCTTTCTTT	CASSQGRGTEAFF
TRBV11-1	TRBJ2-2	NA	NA	TGTGCCAGCAGCTTAGCGCCTACCTTATTCACCGGGGAGCTGTTTTTT	CASSLAPTLFTGELFF
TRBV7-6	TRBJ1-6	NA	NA	TGTGCCAGCAGCTTAGGGGGGAGCTCCTATAATTCACCCCTCCACTTT	CASSLGGSSYNSPLHF
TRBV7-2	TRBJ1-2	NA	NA	TGTGCCAGCAGTGAACATCAGGGGCCGTATGGCTACACCTTC	CASSEHQGPYGYTF
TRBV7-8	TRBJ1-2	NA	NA	TGTGCCAGCAGCTTAGTACAGAACTATGGCTACACCTTC	CASSLVQNYGYTF
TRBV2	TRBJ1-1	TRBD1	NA	TGTGCCAGCAGCCGAGGACAGGCCAACACTGAAGCTTTCTTT	CASSRGQANTEAFF
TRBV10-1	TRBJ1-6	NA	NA	TGCGCCAGCAGTGAGTCGGGTTATTCACCCCTCCACTTT	CASSESGYSPLHF
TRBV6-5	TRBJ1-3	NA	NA	TGTGCCACGCAAACCCCCTCCTCTGGAAACACCATATATTTT	CATQTPSSGNTIYF
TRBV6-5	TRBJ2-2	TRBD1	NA	TGTGCCAGCAGTTACTCCGGGACAGGGAAGGGCGGGGAGCTGTTTTTT	CASSYSGTGKGGELFF
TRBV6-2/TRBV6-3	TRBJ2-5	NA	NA	TGTGCCAGCAGTTACTCGAAATGGGCGGGCCCAGAGACCCAGTACTTC	CASSYSKWAGPETQYF
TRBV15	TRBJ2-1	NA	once	TGTGCCACCACCCATGTAGCGGCACCCTACAATGAGCAGTTCTTC	CATTHVAAPYNEQFF
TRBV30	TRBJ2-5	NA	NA	TGTGCCTGGAAGCTTGGGGGGGAGACCCAGTACTTC	CAWKLGGETQYF
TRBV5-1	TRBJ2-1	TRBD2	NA	TGCGCCAGCAGCCCAACTAGCGGGGGCTACAATGAGCAGTTCTTC	CASSPTSGGYNEQFF
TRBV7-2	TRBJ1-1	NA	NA	TGTGCCAGCCGCGCTCCGGTGGCGAACACTGAAGCTTTCTTT	CASRAPVANTEAFF
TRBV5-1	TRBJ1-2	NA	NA	TGCGCCAGCAGCCCAAACGGGGACTATGGCTACACCTTC	CASSPNGDYGYTF
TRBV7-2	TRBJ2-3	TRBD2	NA	TGTGCCAGCAGCTTAGACCAAGCGGGGGGATCAGATACGCAGTATTTT	CASSLDQAGGSDTQYF
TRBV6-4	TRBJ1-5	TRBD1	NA	TGTGCCAGTATACAGGGGAATCAGCCCCAGCATTTT	CASIQGNQPQHF
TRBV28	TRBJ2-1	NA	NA	TGTGCCAGCGGGGGACAAGCCCCCAATGAGCAGTTCTTC	CASGGQAPNEQFF
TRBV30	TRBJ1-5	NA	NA	TGTGCCTGGAGTGGGGGGGGGCTGAGCAATCAGCCCCAGCATTTT	CAWSGGGLSNQPQHF
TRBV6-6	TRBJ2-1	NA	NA	TGTGCCAGCACCTCAAATTTTAATGAGCAGTTCTTC	CASTSNFNEQFF
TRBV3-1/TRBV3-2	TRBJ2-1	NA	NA	TGTGCCAGCAGCCAGGACATGCCGGGAATTGGCTACAATGAGCAGTTCTTC	CASSQDMPGIGYNEQFF
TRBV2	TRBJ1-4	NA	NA	TGTGCCAGCAGTGAGCTGGGGCTTAGGGAGGAAAAACTGTTTTTT	CASSELGLREEKLFF
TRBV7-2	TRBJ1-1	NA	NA	TGTGCCAGCAGCCCGGGCAGACTTAACACTGAAGCTTTCTTT	CASSPGRLNTEAFF
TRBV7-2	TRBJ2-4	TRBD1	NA	TGTGCCAGCAGCACTGGGACAGCCGCCAAAAACATTCAGTACTTC	CASSTGTAAKNIQYF
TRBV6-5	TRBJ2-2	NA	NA	TGTGCCAGCAGTTTCAAGGCGAACACCGGGGAGCTGTTTTTT	CASSFKANTGELFF
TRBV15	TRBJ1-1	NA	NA	TGTGCCACCAGCAGAAAGGGTTACGGTGAAGCTTTCTTT	CATSRKGYGEAFF
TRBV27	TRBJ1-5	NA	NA	TGTGCCAGCAGCCTCACAGGGACGGTTCAGCCCCAGCATTTT	CASSLTGTVQPQHF
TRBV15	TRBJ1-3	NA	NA	TGTGCCACCAGCAGAGATAATAGGGGTACGGTTGGAAACACCATATATTTT	CATSRDNRGTVGNTIYF
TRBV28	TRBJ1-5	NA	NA	TGTGCCACCGACCCACAGCCAGACGTGGAGCCCCAGCATTTT	CATDPQPDVEPQHF
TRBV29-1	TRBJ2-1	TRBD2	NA	TGCAGCGTCCTGACTAGCGGGGAGACCTACAATGAGCAGTTCTTC	CSVLTSGETYNEQFF
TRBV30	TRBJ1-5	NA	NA	TGTGCCTGGAGTGTTGGGACTTTCAATCAGCCCCAGCATTTT	CAWSVGTFNQPQHF